The rows below give T cell receptor beta chains drawn from one sample of a study of graft-versus-host responses after intestinal transplantation. The method was immunoSEQ multiplex PCR; TCRdb's version includes in-frame clones alone and lacks a portion of them. This sample has about 100,000 clones; approximately 90% occur once, and the top ten carry roughly 5.5%. Their target antigens are unknown. This specimen was unstimulated CD8+ T cells sorted from spleen or lymph node cells, taken before intestinal transplant. These receptors came from a human donor who received an intestinal transplant. CDR3s include the opening cysteine and the closing phenylalanine or tryptophan. Fields, in order: D gene, clone size, J gene, V gene, CDR3 protein, CDR3 DNA. A D gene is named only where the DNA matches it firmly. For some rows the clone size is stated as once, few or many, or as a class when expanded; others skip it.

>TRBD1|NA|TRBJ1-5|TRBV11-2
CASSLARTGRKCNQPQHF
TGTGCCAGCAGCTTAGCGCGGACAGGGCGGAAGTGCAATCAGCCCCAGCATTTT
>NA|NA|TRBJ2-7|TRBV2
CASSEKTGTFYEQYF
TGTGCCAGCAGTGAGAAAACAGGGACTTTCTACGAGCAGTACTTC
>TRBD2|NA|TRBJ2-3|TRBV5-4
CASSYWTSGTDTQYF
TGTGCCAGCAGCTACTGGACTAGCGGTACAGATACGCAGTATTTT
>NA|NA|TRBJ2-7|TRBV10-1
CASRRLASYEQYF
TGCGCCAGCAGACGTCTCGCCTCCTACGAGCAGTACTTC
>NA|NA|TRBJ2-3|TRBV2
CASSLGFWADTQYF
TGTGCCAGCAGCCTCGGGTTCTGGGCAGATACGCAGTATTTT
>TRBD2|NA|TRBJ2-1|TRBV27
CASSWETSENNEQFF
TGTGCCAGCAGTTGGGAGACTAGCGAAAACAATGAGCAGTTCTTC
>NA|few|TRBJ1-2|TRBV4-1
CASSHYHYGYTF
TGCGCCAGCAGCCACTACCACTATGGCTACACCTTC
>TRBD2|NA|TRBJ2-7|TRBV4-1
CASSSPGTTSSYEQYF
TGCGCCAGCAGCTCACCCGGGACTACAAGCTCCTACGAGCAGTACTTC
>NA|NA|TRBJ1-1|TRBV11-3
CASSLGGSNTEAFF
TGTGCCAGCAGCTTAGGGGGTTCGAACACTGAAGCTTTCTTT
>NA|NA|TRBJ2-1|TRBV27
CASSPLSWADYNEQFF
TGTGCCAGCAGTCCCCTCAGCTGGGCCGACTACAATGAGCAGTTCTTC
>TRBD2|once|TRBJ2-1|TRBV30
CAWASGPTYNEQFF
TGTGCCTGGGCTAGCGGGCCTACCTACAATGAGCAGTTCTTC
>NA|NA|TRBJ1-6|TRBV5-4
CASSFGGLGNSPLHF
TGTGCCAGCAGCTTTGGAGGTCTGGGAAATTCACCCCTCCACTTT
>NA|once|TRBJ1-6|TRBV4-1
CASSQGVPLTPLHF
TGCGCCAGCAGCCAAGGTGTGCCCCTAACACCCCTCCACTTT
>TRBD2|few|TRBJ2-5|TRBV7-3
CASSLSGGLETQYF
TGTGCCAGCAGCTTATCGGGGGGGTTAGAGACCCAGTACTTC
>TRBD2|NA|TRBJ2-7|TRBV2
CASSEASGGYEQYF
TGTGCCAGCAGTGAGGCTAGCGGGGGCTACGAGCAGTACTTC
>TRBD1|NA|TRBJ2-1|TRBV15
CATRRTGNFDEQFF
TGTGCCACTCGGCGGACAGGGAATTTCGATGAGCAGTTCTTC
>TRBD2|NA|TRBJ2-1|TRBV4-1
CASSRKTSGFYNEQFF
TGCGCCAGCAGCCGGAAGACTAGCGGGTTTTACAATGAGCAGTTCTTC
>TRBD2|once|TRBJ2-1|TRBV9
CASSVKGTSAINEQFF
TGTGCCAGCAGCGTGAAAGGGACTAGCGCCATCAATGAGCAGTTCTTC
>NA|NA|TRBJ1-4|TRBV5-5
CASSPTRRANEKLFF
TGTGCCAGCAGCCCTACCCGGAGAGCTAATGAAAAACTGTTTTTT
>NA|NA|TRBJ2-3|TRBV23-1
CASSPVVQGSTDTQYF
TGCGCCAGCAGTCCGGTGGTCCAGGGAAGCACAGATACGCAGTATTTT